The 8 T cell receptor beta chains below were found in one sample sequenced in a study of T cells in women clearing cervical HPV infection. The method was immunoSEQ multiplex PCR; TCRdb's version includes in-frame clones alone and lacks a portion of them. This table holds around 25,000 clones. Sequences were obtained from blood buffy coat. These receptor sequences come from a woman aged 18 to 69 with a cervical HPV16 infection that either progressed to CIN3+ or cleared (not recorded which).

As to this clone: The read halts 3 residues ahead of the CDR3 end, with the missing end drawn from the germline J gene. This chain links TRBV15 with TRBJ2-5, with TRBD1 identical over 8 bases. CDR3 length equals 16 residues. V was pared by 6 bases and J by 5 bases, with 14 bases of the junction left unmatched. In germline, CDR1 is LNHNV, CDR2 YYDKDF (reference sequence). CDR3 residues: CATSPWRTGSWETQYF. Incomplete CDR3 DNA: TGTGCCACCAGTCCCTGGCGGACAGGGTCTTGGGAGACC.

Points on this clone: The read falls 3 residues short of the CDR3 end, and the missing part is taken from the germline J gene. The chain combines TRBV5-1 with TRBJ1-2; 9 bases map to TRBD1. The germline V gene has CDR1 SGHRS and CDR2 YFSETQ. The CDR3 is 14 residues long. The V gene end was trimmed by 4 bases and the J gene end by 2 bases; junction bases not matched to a gene: 3. CDR3 in amino acids: CASSIGQGNYGYTF. CDR3 DNA (partial): TGCGCCAGCAGCATCGGACAGGGGAACTATGGC.

In the case of this clone: The sequence runs out 3 residues before the end of the CDR3; the remainder is reconstructed from the germline J gene. The V and J genes are TRBV7-9 and TRBJ1-1, with D unclear. The CDR3 has 14 residues. The germline V gene has CDR1 SEHNR and CDR2 FQNEAQ (reference sequence). CDR3 DNA, as far as it was read: TGTGCCAGCAGCCCATCGGACTACGTACGGGAG. Protein: CASSPSDYVRE. The whole CDR3 sequence reads CASSPSDYVREAFF.

About this clone itself: The CDR3 end is not reached by the read, which stops 3 residues before it; the germline J gene fills it in. V usage is TRBV5-1 and J usage is TRBJ1-3, with D possibly matching TRBD1 (5 bases). Looked up from germline, CDR1 is SGHRS and CDR2 is YFSETQ. The CDR3 length is 16 residues. V was shortened by 7 bases and J by 0 bases, with 17 bases between the two germline ends. The CDR3 bases that were read are TGCGCCAGCTCAACGACGACAGCAAGCTCTGGAAACACC. Its translation is CASSTTTASSGNT. The whole CDR3 is CASSTTTASSGNTIYF. The whole variable domain, remainder taken from reference TRBV5-1 and TRBJ1-3, is KAGVTQTPRYLIKTRGQQVTLSCSPISGHRSVSWYQQTPGQGLQFLFEYFSETQRNKGNFPGRFSGRQFSNSRSEMNVSTLELGDSALYLCASSTTTASSGNTIYFGEGSWLTVV.

Remarks on this clone: The read comes to an end 3 residues before the CDR3 does, leaving the germline J gene to fill in the end. This chain joins TRBV5-1 and TRBJ2-7, with D maybe TRBD1 (6 bases). The V gene lost 0 bases and the J gene lost 2 bases, with 12 bases spanning the gap. The germline V gene has CDR1 SGHRS and CDR2 YFSETQ. The CDR3 runs to 15 residues. CDR3 bases read: TGCGCCAGCAGCTTGGTTTTGACAGGAGCCTACGAG. Amino acids: CASSLVLTGAYE. The whole CDR3 sequence is CASSLVLTGAYEQYF. Drawing the rest from reference TRBV5-1 and TRBJ2-7, the complete variable domain is KAGVTQTPRYLIKTRGQQVTLSCSPISGHRSVSWYQQTPGQGLQFLFEYFSETQRNKGNFPGRFSGRQFSNSRSEMNVSTLELGDSALYLCASSLVLTGAYEQYFGPGTRLTVT.

A remark on this clone: The read gets to within 3 residues of the CDR3 end, and the germline J gene fills in the rest. V is TRBV6-1 and J is TRBJ2-5; 10 bases are shared with TRBD2. Germline V gene sequence: CDR1 MNHNS, CDR2 SASEGT. This CDR3 contains 15 residues. The V and J ends lost 3 bases and 5 bases, in that order; junction bases with no gene match: 6. Incomplete CDR3 DNA: TGTGCCAGCAGTGAGCCAGCGGGAGGGCGGGAGACC. It is translated as CASSEPAGGRET. The CDR3 as a whole reads CASSEPAGGRETQYF.

In the case of this clone: From the germline J gene comes the end of the CDR3, since the read stops 3 residues before it. This chain connects TRBV5-1 to TRBJ2-3; 14 bases line up with TRBD2. Germline CDR1 is SGHRS and CDR2 is YFSETQ. CDR3 length: 17 amino acids. CDR3 amino acids: CASSHPGLAGAGPAQYF. The sequenced CDR3 bases are TGCGCCAGCAGCCACCCGGGACTAGCGGGAGCGGGCCCGGCG.

A note on this clone: The read terminates 3 residues ahead of where the CDR3 ends, so the germline J gene completes it. V and J are TRBV5-1 and TRBJ2-1, with TRBD2 matching over 13 bases. The CDR3 has 15 amino acids. Germline loops: CDR1 SGHRS, CDR2 YFSETQ. V shed 7 bases and J 7 bases; nucleotides not matched to a gene: 8. CDR3 residues: CASCWTSGSLNEQFF. The CDR3 bases that were read are TGCGCCAGCTGTTGGACTAGCGGGAGTCTAAATGAG.